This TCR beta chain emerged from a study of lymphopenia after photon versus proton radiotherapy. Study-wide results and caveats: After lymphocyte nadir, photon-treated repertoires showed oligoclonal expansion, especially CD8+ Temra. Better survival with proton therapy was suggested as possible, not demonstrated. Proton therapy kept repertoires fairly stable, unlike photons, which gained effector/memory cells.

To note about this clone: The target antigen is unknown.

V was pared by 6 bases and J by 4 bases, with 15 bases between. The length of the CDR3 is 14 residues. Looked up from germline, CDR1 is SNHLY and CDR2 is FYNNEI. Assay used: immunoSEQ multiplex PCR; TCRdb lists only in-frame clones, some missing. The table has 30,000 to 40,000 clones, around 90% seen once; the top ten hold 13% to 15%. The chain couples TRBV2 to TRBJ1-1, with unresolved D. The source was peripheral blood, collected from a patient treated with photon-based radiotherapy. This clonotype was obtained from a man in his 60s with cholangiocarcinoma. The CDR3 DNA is TGTGCCAGCAGGGCTGAGGTTGTCGTCACTGAAGCTTTCTTT. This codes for CASRAEVVVTEAFF.